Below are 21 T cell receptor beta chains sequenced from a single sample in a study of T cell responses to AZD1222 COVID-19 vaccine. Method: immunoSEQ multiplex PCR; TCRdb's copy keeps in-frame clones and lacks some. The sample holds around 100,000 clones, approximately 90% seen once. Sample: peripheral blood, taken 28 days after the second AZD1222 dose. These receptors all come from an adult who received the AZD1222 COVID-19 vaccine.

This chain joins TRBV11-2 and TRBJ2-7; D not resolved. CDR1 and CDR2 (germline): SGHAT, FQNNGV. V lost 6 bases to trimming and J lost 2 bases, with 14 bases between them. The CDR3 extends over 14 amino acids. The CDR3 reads CASSPNYATYEQYF. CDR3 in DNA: TGTGCCAGCAGTCCAAACTATGCCACCTACGAGCAGTACTTC. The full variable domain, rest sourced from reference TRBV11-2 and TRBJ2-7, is EAGVAQSPRYKIIEKRQSVAFWCNPISGHATLYWYQQILGQGPKLLIQFQNNGVVDDSQLPKDRFSAERLKGVDSTLKIQPAKLEDSAVYLCASSPNYATYEQYFGPGTRLTVT.

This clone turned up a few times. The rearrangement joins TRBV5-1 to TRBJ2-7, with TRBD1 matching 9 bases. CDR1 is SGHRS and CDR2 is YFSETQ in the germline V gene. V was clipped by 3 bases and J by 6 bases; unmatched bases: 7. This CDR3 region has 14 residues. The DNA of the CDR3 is TGCGCCAGCAGCTATCCGGGACAGGGTTTCGAGCAGTACTTC. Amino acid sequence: CASSYPGQGFEQYF.

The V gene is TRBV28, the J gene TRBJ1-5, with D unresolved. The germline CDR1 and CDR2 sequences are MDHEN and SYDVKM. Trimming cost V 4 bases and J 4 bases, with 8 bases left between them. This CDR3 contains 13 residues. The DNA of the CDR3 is TGTGCCAGCAGTTCCTTAGGAAATCAGCCCCAGCATTTT. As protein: CASSSLGNQPQHF.

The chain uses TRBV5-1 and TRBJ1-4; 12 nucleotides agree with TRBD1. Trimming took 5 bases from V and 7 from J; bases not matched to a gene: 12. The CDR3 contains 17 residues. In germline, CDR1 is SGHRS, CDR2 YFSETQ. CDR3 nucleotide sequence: TGCGCCAGCAGGCCCGGGACAGGGGGCGTCCGGGTTGAAAAACTGTTTTTT. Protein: CASRPGTGGVRVEKLFF.

CDR3 in amino acids: CASSRLRGAKQAFF. The CDR3 DNA reads as TGTGCCAGCAGCCGCCTAAGAGGAGCTAAACAGGCTTTCTTT. The chain recombines TRBV7-8 with TRBJ1-1; D remains unclear. V lost 5 bases and J 11 bases, leaving 21 bases between the germline ends. CDR1 is SGHVS, CDR2 FQNEAQ, per germline. This CDR3 spans 14 amino acids.

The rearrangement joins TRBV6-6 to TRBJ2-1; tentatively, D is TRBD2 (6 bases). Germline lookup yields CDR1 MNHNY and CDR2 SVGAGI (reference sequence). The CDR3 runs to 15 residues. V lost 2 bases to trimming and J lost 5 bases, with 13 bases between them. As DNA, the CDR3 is TGTGCCAGCAGTTACGAGGCTAGCGATCACAATGAGCAGTTCTTC. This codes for CASSYEASDHNEQFF.

The CDR3 bases are TGTGCCACCAGTGATTTAGGCGGAGCTTACAATGAGCAGTTCTTC. As protein: CATSDLGGAYNEQFF. V gene TRBV24-1 combines with J gene TRBJ2-1, with D unresolved. The germline V gene encodes CDR1 KGHDR and CDR2 SFDVKD. V was cut by 1 base and J by 4 bases, with 10 bases left in between. The CDR3 sequence is 15 residues long.

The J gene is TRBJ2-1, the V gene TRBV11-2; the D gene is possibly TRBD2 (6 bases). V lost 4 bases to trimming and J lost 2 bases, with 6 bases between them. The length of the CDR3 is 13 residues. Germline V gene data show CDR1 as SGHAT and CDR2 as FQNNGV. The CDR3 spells CASSSGAYNEQFF. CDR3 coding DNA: TGTGCCAGCAGCTCGGGGGCCTACAATGAGCAGTTCTTC.

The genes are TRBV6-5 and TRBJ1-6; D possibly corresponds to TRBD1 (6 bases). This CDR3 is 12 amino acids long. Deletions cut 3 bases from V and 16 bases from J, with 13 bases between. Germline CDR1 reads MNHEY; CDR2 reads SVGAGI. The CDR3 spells CASSYRDNLLHF. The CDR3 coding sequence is TGTGCCAGCAGTTATCGGGACAATCTACTCCACTTT.

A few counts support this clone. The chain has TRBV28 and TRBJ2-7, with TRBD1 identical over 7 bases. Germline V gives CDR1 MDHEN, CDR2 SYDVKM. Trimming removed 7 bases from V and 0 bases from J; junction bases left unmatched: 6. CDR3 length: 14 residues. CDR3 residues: CASTDRVLSYEQYF. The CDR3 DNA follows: TGTGCCAGCACCGACAGGGTACTCTCCTACGAGCAGTACTTC.

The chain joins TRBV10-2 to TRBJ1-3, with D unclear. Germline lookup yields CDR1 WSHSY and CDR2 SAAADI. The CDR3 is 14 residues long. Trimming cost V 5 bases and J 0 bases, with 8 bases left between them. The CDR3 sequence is CASSSGDSGNTIYF. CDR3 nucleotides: TGCGCCAGCAGTTCAGGAGACTCTGGAAACACCATATATTTT.

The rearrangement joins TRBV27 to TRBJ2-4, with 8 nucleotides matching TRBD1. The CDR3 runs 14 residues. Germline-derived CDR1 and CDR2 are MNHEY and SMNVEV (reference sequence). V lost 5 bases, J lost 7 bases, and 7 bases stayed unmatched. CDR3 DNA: TGTGCCAGCAGTCCCGGACAGGGTTTGAACATTCAGTACTTC. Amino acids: CASSPGQGLNIQYF.

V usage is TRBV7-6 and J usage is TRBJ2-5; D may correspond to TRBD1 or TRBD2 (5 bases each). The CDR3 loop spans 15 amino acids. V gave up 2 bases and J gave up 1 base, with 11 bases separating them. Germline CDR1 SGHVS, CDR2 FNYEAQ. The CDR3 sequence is CASSLRDRSQETQYF. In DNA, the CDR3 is TGTGCCAGCAGCTTAAGGGACCGCTCCCAAGAGACCCAGTACTTC.

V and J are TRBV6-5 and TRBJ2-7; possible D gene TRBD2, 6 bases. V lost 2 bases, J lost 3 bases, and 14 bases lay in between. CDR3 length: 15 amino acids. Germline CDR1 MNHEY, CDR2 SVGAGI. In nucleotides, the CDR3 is TGTGCCAGCAGTTACGGGCTAGGTAGCGGCTACGAGCAGTACTTC. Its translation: CASSYGLGSGYEQYF.

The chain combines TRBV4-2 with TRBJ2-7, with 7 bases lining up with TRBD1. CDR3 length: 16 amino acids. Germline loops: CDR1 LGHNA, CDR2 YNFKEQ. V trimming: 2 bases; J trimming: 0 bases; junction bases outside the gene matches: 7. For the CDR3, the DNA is TGTGCCAGCAGCCAAAACCACAGGGGATACTCCTACGAGCAGTACTTC. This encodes CASSQNHRGYSYEQYF.

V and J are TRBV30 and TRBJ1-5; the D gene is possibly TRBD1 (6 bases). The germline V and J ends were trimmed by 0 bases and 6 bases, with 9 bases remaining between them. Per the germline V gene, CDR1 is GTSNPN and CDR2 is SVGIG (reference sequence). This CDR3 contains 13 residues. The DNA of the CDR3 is TGTGCCTGGAGTGTCGGGGGCCGTCAGCCCCAGCATTTT. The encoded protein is CAWSVGGRQPQHF.

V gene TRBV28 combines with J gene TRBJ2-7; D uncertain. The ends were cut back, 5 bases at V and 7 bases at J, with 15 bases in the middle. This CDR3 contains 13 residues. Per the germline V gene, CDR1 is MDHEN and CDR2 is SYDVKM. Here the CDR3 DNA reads TGTGCCAGCAGTCCACTACCTCCCGGGGAGCAGTACTTC. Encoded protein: CASSPLPPGEQYF. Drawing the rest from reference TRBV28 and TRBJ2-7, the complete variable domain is DVKVTQSSRYLVKRTGEKVFLECVQDMDHENMFWYRQDPGLGLRLIYFSYDVKMKEKGDIPEGYSVSREKKERFSLILESASTNQTSMYLCASSPLPPGEQYFGPGTRLTVT.

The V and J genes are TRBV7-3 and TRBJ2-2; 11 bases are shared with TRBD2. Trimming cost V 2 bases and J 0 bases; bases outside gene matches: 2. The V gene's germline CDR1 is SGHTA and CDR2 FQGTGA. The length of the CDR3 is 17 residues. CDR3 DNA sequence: TGTGCCAGCAGCTTACTAGCGGGAGGCTCGAACACCGGGGAGCTGTTTTTT. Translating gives CASSLLAGGSNTGELFF.

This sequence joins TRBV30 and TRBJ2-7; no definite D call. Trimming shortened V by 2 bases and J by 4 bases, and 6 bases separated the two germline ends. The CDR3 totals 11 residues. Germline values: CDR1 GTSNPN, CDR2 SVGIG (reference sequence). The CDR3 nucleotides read TGTGCCTGGAGTCCCGCTTACGAGCAGTACTTC. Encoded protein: CAWSPAYEQYF.

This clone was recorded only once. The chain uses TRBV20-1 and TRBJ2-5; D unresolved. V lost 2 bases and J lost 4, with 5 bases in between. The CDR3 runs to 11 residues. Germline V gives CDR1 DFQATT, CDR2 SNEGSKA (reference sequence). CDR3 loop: CSARLIETQYF. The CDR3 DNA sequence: TGCAGTGCTAGACTAATAGAGACCCAGTACTTC.

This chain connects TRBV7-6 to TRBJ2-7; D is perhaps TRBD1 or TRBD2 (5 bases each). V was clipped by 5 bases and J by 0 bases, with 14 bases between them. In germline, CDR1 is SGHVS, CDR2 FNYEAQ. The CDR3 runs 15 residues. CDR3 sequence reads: CASSPGSFSSYEQYF. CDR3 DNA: TGTGCCAGCAGCCCAGGGAGTTTTAGCTCCTACGAGCAGTACTTC. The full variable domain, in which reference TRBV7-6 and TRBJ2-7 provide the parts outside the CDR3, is GAGVSQSPRYKVTKRGQDVALRCDPISGHVSLYWYRQALGQGPEFLTYFNYEAQQDKSGLPNDRFSAERPEGSISTLTIQRTEQRDSAMYRCASSPGSFSSYEQYFGPGTRLTVT.